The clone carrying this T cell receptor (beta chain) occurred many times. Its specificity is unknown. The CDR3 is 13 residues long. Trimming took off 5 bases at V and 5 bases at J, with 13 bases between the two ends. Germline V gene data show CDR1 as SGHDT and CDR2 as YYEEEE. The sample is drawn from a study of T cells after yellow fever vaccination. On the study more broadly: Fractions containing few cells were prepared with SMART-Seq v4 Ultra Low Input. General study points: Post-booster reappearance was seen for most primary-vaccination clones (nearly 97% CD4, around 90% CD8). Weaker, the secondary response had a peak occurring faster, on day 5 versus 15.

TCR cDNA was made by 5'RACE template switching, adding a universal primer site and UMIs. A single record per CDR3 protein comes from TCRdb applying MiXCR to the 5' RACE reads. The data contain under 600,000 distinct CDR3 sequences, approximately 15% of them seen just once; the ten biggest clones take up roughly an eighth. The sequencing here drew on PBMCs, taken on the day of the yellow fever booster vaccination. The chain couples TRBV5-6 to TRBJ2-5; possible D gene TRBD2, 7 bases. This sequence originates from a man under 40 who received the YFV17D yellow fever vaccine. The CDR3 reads CASSLRGGETQYF. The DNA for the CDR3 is TGTGCCAGCAGTTTAAGGGGGGGGGAGACCCAGTACTTC.